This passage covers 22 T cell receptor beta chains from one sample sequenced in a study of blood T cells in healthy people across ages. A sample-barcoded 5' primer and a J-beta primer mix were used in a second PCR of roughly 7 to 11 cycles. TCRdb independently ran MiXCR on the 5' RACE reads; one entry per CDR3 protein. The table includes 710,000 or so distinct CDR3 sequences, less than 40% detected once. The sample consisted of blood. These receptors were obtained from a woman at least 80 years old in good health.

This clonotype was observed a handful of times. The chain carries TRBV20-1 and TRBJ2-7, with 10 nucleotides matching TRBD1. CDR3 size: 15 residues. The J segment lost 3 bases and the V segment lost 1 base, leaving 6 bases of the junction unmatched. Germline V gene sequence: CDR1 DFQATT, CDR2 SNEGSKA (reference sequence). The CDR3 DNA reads TGCAGTGCTAGAGGGGACAGGGGATTTGGCTACGAGCAGTACTTC. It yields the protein CSARGDRGFGYEQYF.

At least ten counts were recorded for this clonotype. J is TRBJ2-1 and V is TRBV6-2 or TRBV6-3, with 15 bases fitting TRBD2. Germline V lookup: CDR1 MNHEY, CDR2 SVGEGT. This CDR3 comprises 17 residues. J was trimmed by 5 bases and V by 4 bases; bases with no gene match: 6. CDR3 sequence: CASSWTSGGAPNNEQFF. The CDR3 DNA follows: TGTGCCAGCAGTTGGACTAGCGGGGGGGCTCCGAACAATGAGCAGTTCTTC.

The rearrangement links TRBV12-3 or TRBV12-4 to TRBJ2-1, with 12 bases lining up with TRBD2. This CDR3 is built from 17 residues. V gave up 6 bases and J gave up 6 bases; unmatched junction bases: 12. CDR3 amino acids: CASRARLAGALPNEQFF. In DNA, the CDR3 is TGTGCCAGCAGAGCGAGACTAGCGGGGGCGTTGCCCAATGAGCAGTTCTTC.

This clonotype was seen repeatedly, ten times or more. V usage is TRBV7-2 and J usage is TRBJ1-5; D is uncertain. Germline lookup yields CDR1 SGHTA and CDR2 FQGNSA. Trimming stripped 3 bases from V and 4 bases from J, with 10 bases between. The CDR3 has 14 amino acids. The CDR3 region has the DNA TGTGCCAGCAGCTTGGCCGCCCCAAATCAGCCCCAGCATTTT. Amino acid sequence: CASSLAAPNQPQHF.

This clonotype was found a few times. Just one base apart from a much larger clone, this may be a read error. The CDR3 coding sequence is TGCAGTGCTAGAGATCCGAGGGGGCGTGACGAGCAGTACTTC. Protein: CSARDPRGRDEQYF. The chain uses TRBV20-1 and TRBJ2-7; 7 bases match TRBD1. The length of the CDR3 is 14 residues. CDR1 DFQATT and CDR2 SNEGSKA come from the germline V gene (reference sequence). V lost 0 bases to trimming and J lost 5 bases; unmatched junction nucleotides: 7.

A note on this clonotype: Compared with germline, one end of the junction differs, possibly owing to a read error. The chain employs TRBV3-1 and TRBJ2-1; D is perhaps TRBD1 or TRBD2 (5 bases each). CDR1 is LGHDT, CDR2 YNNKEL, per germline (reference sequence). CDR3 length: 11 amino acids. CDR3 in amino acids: CTSSLGTEQFF. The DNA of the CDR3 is TGTACCAGCAGCCTCGGGACTGAGCAGTTCTTC.

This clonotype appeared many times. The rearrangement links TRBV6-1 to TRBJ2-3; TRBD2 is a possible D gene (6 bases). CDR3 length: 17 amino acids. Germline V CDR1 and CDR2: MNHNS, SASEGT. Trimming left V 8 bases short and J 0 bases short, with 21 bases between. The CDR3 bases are TGTGCCAGCTCAAAGGAAGGGACTGGCTCTAGCACAGATACGCAGTATTTT. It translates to CASSKEGTGSSTDTQYF.

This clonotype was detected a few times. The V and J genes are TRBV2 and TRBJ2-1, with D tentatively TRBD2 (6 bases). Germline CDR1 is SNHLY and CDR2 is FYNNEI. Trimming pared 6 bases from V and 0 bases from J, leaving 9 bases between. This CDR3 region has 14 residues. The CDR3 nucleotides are TGTGCCAGCAGGACGCGGGGCTCCTACAATGAGCAGTTCTTC. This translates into CASRTRGSYNEQFF.

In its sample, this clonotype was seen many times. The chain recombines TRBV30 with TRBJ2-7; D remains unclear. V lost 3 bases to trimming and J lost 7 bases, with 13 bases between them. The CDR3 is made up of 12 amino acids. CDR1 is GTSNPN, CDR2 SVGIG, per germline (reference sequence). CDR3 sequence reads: CAWSPHAVEQYF. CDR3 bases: TGTGCCTGGAGCCCGCACGCTGTAGAGCAGTACTTC.

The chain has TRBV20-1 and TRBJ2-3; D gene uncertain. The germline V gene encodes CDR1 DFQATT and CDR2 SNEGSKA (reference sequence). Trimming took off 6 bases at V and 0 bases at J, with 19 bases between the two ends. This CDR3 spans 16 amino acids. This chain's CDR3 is CSAPSRATSSTDTQYF. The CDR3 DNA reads TGCAGTGCCCCCTCCCGAGCTACGTCTAGCACAGATACGCAGTATTTT.

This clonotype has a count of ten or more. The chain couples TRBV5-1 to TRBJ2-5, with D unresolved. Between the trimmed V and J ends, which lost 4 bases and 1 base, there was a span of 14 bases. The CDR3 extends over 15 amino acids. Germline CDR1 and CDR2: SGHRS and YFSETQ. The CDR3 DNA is TGCGCCAGCAGCAAAGAACATCGAACCCAAGAGACCCAGTACTTC. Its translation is CASSKEHRTQETQYF.

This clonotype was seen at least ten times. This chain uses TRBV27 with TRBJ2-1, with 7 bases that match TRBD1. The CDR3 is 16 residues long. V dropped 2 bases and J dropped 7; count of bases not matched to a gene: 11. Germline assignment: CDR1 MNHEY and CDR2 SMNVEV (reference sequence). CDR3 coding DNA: TGTGCCAGCAGTTTAGTAACAGGGGCCCGTCGGAATGAGCAGTTCTTC. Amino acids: CASSLVTGARRNEQFF.

The CDR3 here is CASSERYRGTDTQYF. CDR3 bases: TGTGCCAGCAGTGAAAGATACCGGGGAACAGATACGCAGTATTTT. J is TRBJ2-3 and V is TRBV6-1; TRBD2 might be the D (5 bases). The CDR3 runs 15 residues. The V and J ends lost 2 bases and 3 bases respectively, with 12 bases between them. The germline gives CDR1 MNHNS, CDR2 SASEGT.

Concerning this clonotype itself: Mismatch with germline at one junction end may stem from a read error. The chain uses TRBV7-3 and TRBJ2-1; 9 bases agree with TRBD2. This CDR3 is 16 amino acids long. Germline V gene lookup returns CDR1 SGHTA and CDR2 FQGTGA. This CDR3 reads CATSRGASGVLNEQFF. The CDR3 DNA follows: TGTGCCACCAGCAGAGGGGCTAGCGGGGTTTTGAATGAGCAGTTCTTC.

CDR3 coding DNA: TGCAGTGCTCCCGACAGGGGAGGCAATTCACCCCTCCACTTT. Protein product: CSAPDRGGNSPLHF. This rearrangement joins TRBV20-1 to TRBJ1-6, with TRBD1 matching over 8 bases. This CDR3 region has 14 residues. The ends lost 5 bases at V and 7 bases at J; junction bases unmatched: 7. Germline CDR1 reads DFQATT; CDR2 reads SNEGSKA (reference sequence).

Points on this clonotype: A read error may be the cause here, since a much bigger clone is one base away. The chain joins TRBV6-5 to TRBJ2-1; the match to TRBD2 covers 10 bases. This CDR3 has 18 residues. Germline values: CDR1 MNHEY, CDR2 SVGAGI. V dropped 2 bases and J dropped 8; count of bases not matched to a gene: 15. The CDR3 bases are TGTGCCAGCAGTTACAGGCTGGGTGCTAGCGGGAGCCGGGATGAGCAGTTCTTC. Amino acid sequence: CASSYRLGASGSRDEQFF.

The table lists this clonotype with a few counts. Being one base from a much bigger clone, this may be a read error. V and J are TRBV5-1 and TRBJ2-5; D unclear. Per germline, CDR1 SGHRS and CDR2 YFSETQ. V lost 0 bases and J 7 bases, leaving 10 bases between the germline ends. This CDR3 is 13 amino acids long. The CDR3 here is CASSLAPRGTQYF. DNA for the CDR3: TGCGCCAGCAGCTTGGCACCGCGAGGGACCCAGTACTTC.

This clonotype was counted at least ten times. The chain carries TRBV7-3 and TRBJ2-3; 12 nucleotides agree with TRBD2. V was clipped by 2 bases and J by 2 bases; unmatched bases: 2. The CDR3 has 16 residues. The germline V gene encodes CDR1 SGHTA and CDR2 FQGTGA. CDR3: CASSLLAGGVTDTQYF. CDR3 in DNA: TGTGCCAGCAGCTTACTAGCGGGGGGGGTCACAGATACGCAGTATTTT. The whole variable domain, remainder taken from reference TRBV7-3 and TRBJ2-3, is GAGVSQTPSNKVTEKGKYVELRCDPISGHTALYWYRQSLGQGPEFLIYFQGTGAADDSGLPNDRFFAVRPEGSVSTLKIQRTERGDSAVYLCASSLLAGGVTDTQYFGPGTRLTVL.

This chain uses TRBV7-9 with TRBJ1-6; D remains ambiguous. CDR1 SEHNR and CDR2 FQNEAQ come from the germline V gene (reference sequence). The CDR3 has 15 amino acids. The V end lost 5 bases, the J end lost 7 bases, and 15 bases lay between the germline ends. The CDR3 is CASSTGNSLNSPLHF. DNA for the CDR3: TGTGCCAGCAGCACCGGTAACAGCTTAAATTCACCCCTCCACTTT.

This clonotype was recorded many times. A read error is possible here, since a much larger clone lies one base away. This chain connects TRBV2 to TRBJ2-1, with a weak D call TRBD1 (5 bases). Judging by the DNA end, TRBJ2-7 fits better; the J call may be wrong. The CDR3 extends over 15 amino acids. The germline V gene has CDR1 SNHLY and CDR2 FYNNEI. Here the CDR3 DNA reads TGTGCCAGCAGGGGTGCCGCAGGGTCCTACAATGAGCAGTACTTC. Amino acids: CASRGAAGSYNEQYF.

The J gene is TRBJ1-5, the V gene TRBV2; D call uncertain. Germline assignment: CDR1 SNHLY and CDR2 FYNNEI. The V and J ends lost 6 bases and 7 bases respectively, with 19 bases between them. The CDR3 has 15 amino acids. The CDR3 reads CASSPDYPLGQPQHF. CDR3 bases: TGTGCCAGCAGCCCCGACTATCCTCTTGGGCAGCCCCAGCATTTT.

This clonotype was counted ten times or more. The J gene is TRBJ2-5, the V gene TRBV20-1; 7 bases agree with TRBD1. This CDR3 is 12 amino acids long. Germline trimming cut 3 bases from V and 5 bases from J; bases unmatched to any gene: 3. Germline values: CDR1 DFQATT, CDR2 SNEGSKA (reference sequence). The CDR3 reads CSASPRGETQYF. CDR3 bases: TGCAGTGCTAGTCCCAGGGGGGAGACCCAGTACTTC.